The 28 T cell receptor beta chains reported below all come from one sample, sequenced in a study of technical replicates of blood from several donors. Some clones are missing from TCRdb's copy, which holds only in-frame ones; the method was immunoSEQ multiplex PCR. Of nearly 70,000 clones in the sample, approximately 90% are singletons; the top ten hold roughly 4.7%. The sample comprised PBMCs. The receptors originated from a human donor in good health. Some clones in this sample may be carry-over from other donors' samples.

The CDR3 protein is CASSEATGSRYTQYF. The CDR3 nucleotides read TGTGCCAGCAGCGAAGCGACAGGGTCTCGGTATACGCAGTATTTT. The J gene is TRBJ2-3, the V gene TRBV7-2, with TRBD1 identical over 7 bases. The ends lost 5 bases at V and 7 bases at J; junction bases unmatched: 12. The CDR3 covers 15 residues. From germline, CDR1 is SGHTA and CDR2 FQGNSA.

The chain recombines TRBV30 with TRBJ2-4, with 8 bases lining up with TRBD2. Germline V gene data show CDR1 as GTSNPN and CDR2 as SVGIG (reference sequence). V lost 0 bases, J lost 3 bases, and 4 bases stayed unmatched. The CDR3 length is 15 residues. The chain's CDR3 is CAWSVLAGRKNIQYF. CDR3 in DNA: TGTGCCTGGAGTGTTCTAGCGGGCCGCAAAAACATTCAGTACTTC.

This clone was counted a few times. This chain uses TRBV25-1 with TRBJ1-2; D may be TRBD1 (5 bases). CDR1 is MGHDK, CDR2 SYGVNS, per germline. The CDR3 has 15 amino acids. V was pared by 4 bases and J by 7 bases, with 19 bases between. The CDR3 reads CASSVSVGDWGGYTF. In DNA, the CDR3 is TGTGCCAGCAGTGTCTCGGTAGGGGATTGGGGTGGCTACACCTTC.

This rearrangement joins TRBV5-5 to TRBJ2-1; the D gene is possibly TRBD1 (7 bases). Trimming removed 5 bases from V and 4 bases from J, with 22 bases in between. CDR1 SGHKS and CDR2 YYEKEE come from the germline V gene (reference sequence). There are 17 residues in the CDR3. CDR3 coding DNA: TGTGCCAGCAGTTATTTCTCCGGAGGGGGCGGATACAATGAGCAGTTCTTC. Translating it yields CASSYFSGGGGYNEQFF.

This chain links TRBV4-3 with TRBJ1-4, with D maybe TRBD1 (6 bases). The CDR3 extends over 17 amino acids. V shed 0 bases and J shed 7 bases, with 18 bases lying between them. CDR1 and CDR2 (germline): LGHNA, YSLEER. CDR3 in DNA: TGCGCCAGCAGCCAAGATTGGTCCACAGGGCTAGTTGAAAAACTGTTTTTT. This translates into CASSQDWSTGLVEKLFF.

The chain uses TRBV4-3 and TRBJ2-1; TRBD1 is a possible D gene (5 bases). Per the germline V gene, CDR1 is LGHNA and CDR2 is YSLEER. Trimming left V 1 base short and J 6 bases short, with 16 bases between. This CDR3 comprises 16 residues. The CDR3, as DNA: TGCGCCAGCAGCCAAGGGGGCTCCGAACCGGTCAATGAGCAGTTCTTC. It specifies CASSQGGSEPVNEQFF.

This sequence joins TRBV7-2 and TRBJ1-3, with D unresolved. The length of the CDR3 is 15 residues. V shed 1 base and J shed 3 bases, with 10 bases lying between them. CDR1 is SGHTA, CDR2 FQGNSA, per germline. CDR3 DNA: TGTGCCAGCAGCTTAGGCCCAGCGAATGGAAACACCATATATTTT. It yields the protein CASSLGPANGNTIYF.

The rearrangement links TRBV6-5 to TRBJ2-3; no clear D gene. The CDR3 extends over 15 amino acids. Germline V gene lookup returns CDR1 MNHEY and CDR2 SVGAGI. Trimming took 2 bases from V and 1 from J, leaving 10 bases between them. The CDR3 sequence: CASSYMRGGTDTQYF. The CDR3 DNA is TGTGCCAGCAGTTACATGCGCGGTGGCACAGATACGCAGTATTTT.

CDR3 in amino acids: CASSYDSQGAYEQYF. In nucleotides, the CDR3 is TGTGCCAGCAGTTACGATTCCCAGGGCGCCTACGAGCAGTACTTC. The chain recombines TRBV6-5 with TRBJ2-7; maybe TRBD1 (5 bases). Germline CDR1 and CDR2: MNHEY and SVGAGI. This CDR3 contains 15 residues. V was shortened by 2 bases and J by 2 bases, with 13 bases between the two germline ends.

V is TRBV5-1 and J is TRBJ2-5; D remains unclear. Looked up from germline, CDR1 is SGHRS and CDR2 is YFSETQ. Trimming pared 3 bases from V and 6 bases from J, leaving 12 bases between. This CDR3 has 13 residues. The CDR3 DNA follows: TGCGCCAGCAGCTGGAGCCTGGAGAAGACCCAGTACTTC. This encodes CASSWSLEKTQYF.

V is TRBV9 and J is TRBJ2-7; 9 nucleotides line up with TRBD1. The CDR3 consists of 14 residues. Germline V gene data show CDR1 as SGDLS and CDR2 as YYNGEE. The V gene end was trimmed by 3 bases and the J gene end by 7 bases; junction bases not matched to a gene: 8. Here the CDR3 reads CASSAGTGSGEQYF. CDR3 in DNA: TGTGCCAGCAGCGCCGGGACAGGGTCGGGAGAGCAGTACTTC. Full variable domain (missing parts from reference TRBV9 and TRBJ2-7): DSGVTQTPKHLITATGQRVTLRCSPRSGDLSVYWYQQSLDQGLQFLIQYYNGEERAKGNILERFSAQQFPDLHSELNLSSLELGDSALYFCASSAGTGSGEQYFGPGTRLTVT.

The chain couples TRBV10-3 to TRBJ2-7; TRBD1 matches at 7 bases. The CDR3 has 14 amino acids. CDR1 is ENHRY, CDR2 SYGVKD, per germline. Trimming at V came to 8 bases and at J to 7 bases, leaving 14 bases not matched to a gene. CDR3 bases: TGTGCCATCTCGGCAGGGGGAGATCTACGGGAGCAGTACTTC. Translating it yields CAISAGGDLREQYF.

This chain uses TRBV6-9 with TRBJ1-3, with D unclear. Germline V gene data show CDR1 as MNHGY and CDR2 as SVAAGI. CDR3 size: 16 residues. V was shortened by 6 bases and J by 0 bases, with 15 bases between the two germline ends. The CDR3 DNA sequence: TGTGCCAGCAGGCCCGAAAGCCGCCCCTCTGGAAACACCATATATTTT. The encoded protein is CASRPESRPSGNTIYF.

For this clone: A junction end diverges from the germline sequence, so it may reflect a read error. This chain connects TRBV10-3 to TRBJ2-7; 8 bases are a match to TRBD2. In germline, CDR1 is ENHRY, CDR2 SYGVKD. The CDR3 extends over 13 amino acids. The CDR3 DNA is TGTGCCATCACCAGGACTAGCTCCTCCGAGCAGTACTTC. Translation: CAITRTSSSEQYF.

The chain is built from TRBV7-9 and TRBJ1-1, with TRBD1 identical over 9 bases. The germline V gene encodes CDR1 SEHNR and CDR2 FQNEAQ (reference sequence). The CDR3 loop spans 15 amino acids. V dropped 5 bases and J dropped 0; count of bases not matched to a gene: 4. The CDR3 region is CASSLGQGLNTEAFF. The CDR3 region has the DNA TGTGCCAGCAGCCTCGGACAGGGGTTGAACACTGAAGCTTTCTTT.

The chain couples TRBV4-3 to TRBJ2-1, with a weak D call TRBD2 (6 bases). Germline lookup yields CDR1 LGHNA and CDR2 YSLEER. Trimming pared 4 bases from V and 0 bases from J, leaving 13 bases between. The CDR3 contains 16 residues. The CDR3 DNA reads TGCGCCAGCAGCCTCGGGGCCGGGAGCTCCTACAATGAGCAGTTCTTC. Translating gives CASSLGAGSSYNEQFF.

The rearrangement links TRBV11-2 to TRBJ1-1, with 7 bases that match TRBD1. The CDR3 totals 14 residues. CDR1 and CDR2 from the germline V gene are SGHAT and FQNNGV. J gave up 8 bases and V 2 bases, and 8 bases lay outside the gene matches. CDR3 bases: TGTGCCAGCAGCTTATGGGACAGCCCGCCCGAAGCTTTCTTT. Translated, it gives CASSLWDSPPEAFF.

V gene TRBV29-1 combines with J gene TRBJ1-1; D not certain. CDR1 is SQVTM and CDR2 is ANQGSEA in the germline V gene. V was clipped by 4 bases and J by 1 base, with 13 bases between them. CDR3 length equals 14 residues. This CDR3 reads CSVVKVLGNTEAFF. DNA of the CDR3: TGCAGCGTTGTAAAAGTTCTCGGGAACACTGAAGCTTTCTTT.

The chain recombines TRBV2 with TRBJ2-1; the D gene is possibly TRBD1 (5 bases). Germline CDR1 SNHLY, CDR2 FYNNEI. CDR3 length equals 12 residues. Trimming cost V 10 bases and J 4 bases, with 11 bases left between them. The CDR3 protein is CATSTEYNEQFF. Here the CDR3 DNA reads TGTGCCACCTCGACAGAATACAATGAGCAGTTCTTC.

The chain's CDR3 is CASSDTGQGANYGYTF. Here the CDR3 DNA reads TGTGCCAGCAGTGATACCGGGCAGGGGGCGAACTATGGCTACACCTTC. This chain uses TRBV25-1 with TRBJ1-2; 8 bases fit TRBD1. From germline, CDR1 is MGHDK and CDR2 SYGVNS. Trimming cost V 3 bases and J 2 bases; bases outside gene matches: 8. The CDR3 has 16 amino acids.

The V and J genes are TRBV18 and TRBJ1-3; no clear D. Looked up from germline, CDR1 is KGHSH and CDR2 is LQKENI. The CDR3 extends over 14 amino acids. Trimming removed 3 bases at V and 0 bases at J, with 6 bases between. The CDR3 loop reads CASSPGSSGNTIYF. CDR3 nucleotides: TGTGCCAGCTCACCGGGGAGCTCTGGAAACACCATATATTTT.

This sequence joins TRBV29-1 and TRBJ2-1; 7 bases match TRBD2. Losses at the gene ends were 3 bases for V and 4 bases for J; bases not matched to a gene: 18. The CDR3 contains 18 residues. CDR1 and CDR2 (germline): SQVTM, ANQGSEA. As DNA, the CDR3 is TGCAGCGTTGATGGGGCCAACCTCCCGGGACTAATGTACAATGAGCAGTTCTTC. It is translated as CSVDGANLPGLMYNEQFF.

The genes are TRBV7-9 and TRBJ1-1; D perhaps matches TRBD1 (5 bases). Trimming removed 5 bases from V and 3 bases from J, with 19 bases in between. Per germline, CDR1 SEHNR and CDR2 FQNEAQ (reference sequence). This CDR3 contains 16 residues. In nucleotides, the CDR3 is TGTGCCAGCAGCGGAAAGCTAGGGGCAGGTGACACTGAAGCTTTCTTT. As protein: CASSGKLGAGDTEAFF. The full variable domain, rest sourced from reference TRBV7-9 and TRBJ1-1, is DTGVSQNPRHKITKRGQNVTFRCDPISEHNRLYWYRQTLGQGPEFLTYFQNEAQLEKSRLLSDRFSAERPKGSFSTLEIQRTEQGDSAMYLCASSGKLGAGDTEAFFGQGTRLTVV.

This chain connects TRBV7-3 to TRBJ2-5, with D maybe TRBD2 (7 bases). CDR3 length equals 15 residues. Per the germline V gene, CDR1 is SGHTA and CDR2 is FQGTGA. V was trimmed by 1 base and J by 4 bases, leaving 13 bases between them. CDR3 nucleotide sequence: TGTGCCAGCAGCTTAAATTCCGGGGGGCTAGAGACCCAGTACTTC. As protein: CASSLNSGGLETQYF. The variable domain in full, completed from reference TRBV7-3 and TRBJ2-5, reads GAGVSQTPSNKVTEKGKYVELRCDPISGHTALYWYRQSLGQGPEFLIYFQGTGAADDSGLPNDRFFAVRPEGSVSTLKIQRTERGDSAVYLCASSLNSGGLETQYFGPGTRLLVL.

In its sample, this clone was seen a few times. The chain uses TRBV5-3 and TRBJ1-6, with TRBD1 identical over 9 bases. Being an ORF, TRBV5-3 has a function that is uncertain. The length of the CDR3 is 15 residues. Trimming removed 3 bases from V and 4 bases from J; junction bases left unmatched: 2. CDR3 region: CARSSGQGYNSPLHF. The CDR3 DNA sequence: TGTGCCAGAAGCTCGGGACAGGGTTATAATTCACCCCTCCACTTT.

This chain uses TRBV19 with TRBJ1-6; maybe TRBD1 (6 bases). Trimming removed 9 bases at V and 11 bases at J, with 26 bases between. The CDR3 contains 16 residues. Germline lookup yields CDR1 LNHDA and CDR2 SQIVND (reference sequence). DNA for the CDR3: TGTGCCAGCGCCACCGGTCGGGGGGCGTTTAACCCACCCCTCCACTTT. Residues: CASATGRGAFNPPLHF. The full variable domain, completed using reference TRBV19 and TRBJ1-6, is DGGITQSPKYLFRKEGQNVTLSCEQNLNHDAMYWYRQDPGQGLRLIYYSQIVNDFQKGDIAEGYSVSREKKESFPLTVTSAQKNPTAFYLCASATGRGAFNPPLHFGNGTRLTVT.

This clone was detected once. The genes are TRBV7-2 and TRBJ1-1; D is unclear. The germline CDR1 and CDR2 sequences are SGHTA and FQGNSA. The CDR3 loop spans 15 amino acids. V lost 1 base and J lost 0, with 9 bases in between. The CDR3 spells CASSLGLQVNTEAFF. The CDR3 nucleotides read TGTGCCAGCAGCTTAGGGCTTCAGGTGAACACTGAAGCTTTCTTT.

This chain uses TRBV14 with TRBJ2-2; D uncertain. V was shortened by 5 bases and J by 8 bases, with 12 bases between the two germline ends. Germline V gene sequence: CDR1 SGHDN, CDR2 FVKESK. The CDR3 length is 13 residues. Written as DNA, the CDR3 is TGTGCCAGCAGCTACTACGTTCCGGGGGAGCTGTTTTTT. Its translation: CASSYYVPGELFF.